The entry below gives a single T cell receptor beta chain sequence along with its context. The data belong to a study of T cells expressing NK-cell markers. Following a re-call of the 5' RACE reads, TCRdb has one entry per CDR3 protein and lacks DNA. Recorded here are a few hundred thousand distinct CDR3 sequences; the top ten clones represent 3.5% to 4.5%. There are 15 residues in the CDR3. CDR1 is SGHVS and CDR2 is FQNEAQ in the germline V gene. Specimen: blood T cells: a sorted CD56 or NKG2C T cell subset, CD4+ or CD8+ T cells, or bulk PBMC T cells (not recorded which). The origin of this receptor is a man between 18 and 35 years old in good health. The chain uses TRBV7-8 and TRBJ2-1; lacking DNA, the TRBD1 call made by TCRdb goes unchecked. The chain's CDR3 is CASSLGRGLGNEQFF. Together with reference TRBV7-8 and TRBJ2-1, the CDR3 gives the full variable domain: GAGVSQSPRYKVAKRGQDVALRCDPISGHVSLFWYQQALGQGPEFLTYFQNEAQLDKSGLPSDRFFAERPEGSVSTLKIQRTQQEDSAVYLCASSLGRGLGNEQFFGPGTRLTVL.